This T cell receptor beta chain stems from a study of T cells in Graves' hyperthyroidism and ophthalmopathy. Active moderate-to-severe ophthalmopathy, Clinical Activity Score at least 3, NOSPECS at least 4, under 3 months' duration. General study findings and limits: In simple terms, a model built on 13 V-J features told ophthalmopathy apart from stable hyperthyroidism. In the blood, most expanded thyroid clonotypes above 0.001 appeared as well. The model predicted ophthalmopathy a median 6.5 months before onset.

There were TCR beta CDR3 regions amplified from RNA transcripts. A set of HTBI primers served as the primers for a first-round RT-PCR of the TCR CDR3. TCRdb fed the multiplex PCR reads into MiXCR, producing one record per CDR3 protein. The data hold a few hundred thousand distinct CDR3 sequences, with more than 15% observed a single time. The CDR3 is 13 residues long. Trimming stripped 4 bases from V and 5 bases from J, with 12 bases between. Germline-derived CDR1 and CDR2 are SGHRS and YFSETQ. This clonotype was counted a single time. The antigen remains unidentified. The source of this sequence is a middle-aged woman with Graves' ophthalmopathy. This chain links TRBV5-1 with TRBJ1-1; D might be TRBD1 (5 bases). The specimen was blood. The CDR3 here is CASSAGSGTEAFF. In DNA, the CDR3 is TGCGCCAGCAGCGCAGGGAGTGGGACTGAAGCTTTCTTT.